This record concerns one T cell receptor beta chain sequence. This entry belongs to a study of T cell responses to AZD1222 COVID-19 vaccine. Sequencing was performed with immunoSEQ multiplex PCR; in TCRdb, only in-frame clones are kept and a portion is missing. Among roughly 51,000 clones listed, about 89% were seen once. Between the trimmed V and J ends, which lost 3 bases and 0 bases, there was a span of 15 bases. CDR1 is LGHDT and CDR2 is YNNKEL in the germline V gene (reference sequence). This CDR3 contains 18 residues. The starting material was peripheral blood, obtained 28 days after the second AZD1222 dose. The receptor was isolated from an adult who received the AZD1222 COVID-19 vaccine. This chain connects TRBV3-1 (or the pseudogene TRBV3-2) to TRBJ2-6, with D possibly TRBD2 on 6 matching bases. The CDR3 sequence: CASSQGLGRNSGANVLTF. In nucleotides, the CDR3 is TGTGCCAGCAGCCAGGGCCTTGGGAGGAACTCTGGGGCCAACGTCCTGACTTTC.